These 10 T cell receptor beta chains were sequenced from one sample in a study of PD-1 blockade in classical Hodgkin lymphoma. The method was immunoSEQ multiplex PCR; TCRdb's version includes in-frame clones alone and lacks a portion of them. The sample yields some 90,000 clones, roughly 78% seen once. Time point noted: cycle 4 day 1 (C4D1), after more than 5 weeks of nivolumab. Every patient was affected by relapse after autologous stem cell transplantation, while exposure to brentuximab vedotin was not uniform. The source was peripheral blood mononuclear cells (PBMCs), collected before the fourth cycle of nivolumab. The receptors were gathered from a human donor with classical Hodgkin lymphoma.

The CDR3 loop is CASSLSPGGEQYF. CDR3 DNA: TGTGCCAGCAGCTTAAGTCCAGGGGGCGAGCAGTACTTC. The V gene is TRBV7-3, the J gene TRBJ2-7; 7 bases align to TRBD1. The junction had 3 bases not matched to a gene; V was cut back by 1 base and J by 6 bases. Germline V gives CDR1 SGHTA, CDR2 FQGTGA. The CDR3 runs 13 residues.

The chain uses TRBV9 and TRBJ2-2; D perhaps matches TRBD1 (6 bases). Trimming took 0 bases from V and 2 from J, leaving 17 bases between them. The CDR3 has 18 residues. Germline CDR1 SGDLS, CDR2 YYNGEE. CDR3 sequence: CASSVAGTHFLNTGELFF. The CDR3 bases are TGTGCCAGCAGCGTAGCGGGGACACACTTTCTAAACACCGGGGAGCTGTTTTTT.

This clone has a handful of counts. V usage is TRBV6-6 and J usage is TRBJ2-7; D tentatively reads TRBD1 or TRBD2 (5 bases each). CDR3 length equals 15 residues. V was cut by 8 bases and J by 3 bases, with 20 bases left in between. CDR1 and CDR2 from the germline V gene are MNHNY and SVGAGI (reference sequence). CDR3 loop: CASRGAGTGHYEQYF. CDR3 DNA: TGTGCCAGCCGCGGTGCCGGGACGGGGCACTACGAGCAGTACTTC.

The V gene is TRBV10-3, the J gene TRBJ2-6, with TRBD2 matching 11 bases. This CDR3 has 17 residues. The germline gives CDR1 ENHRY, CDR2 SYGVKD. V was pared by 7 bases and J by 1 base, with 6 bases of the junction left unmatched. The CDR3 coding sequence is TGTGCCATCAATTATAGCGGGGGGGCGTCTGGGGCCAACGTCCTGACTTTC. Translated, it gives CAINYSGGASGANVLTF.

The chain combines TRBV9 with TRBJ2-3, with 14 bases aligning to TRBD2. Unmatched junction bases numbered 12, after V lost 3 bases and J lost 3 bases. This CDR3 spans 19 amino acids. The germline CDR1 and CDR2 sequences are SGDLS and YYNGEE. CDR3 bases: TGTGCCAGCAGCGCCACACAGGGACTAGCGGGAGTCGGTACAGATACGCAGTATTTT. As protein: CASSATQGLAGVGTDTQYF.

V is TRBV13 and J is TRBJ2-7; TRBD2 matches at 14 bases. The germline V gene encodes CDR1 PRHDT and CDR2 FYEKMQ (reference sequence). Trimming at V came to 0 bases and at J to 6 bases, leaving 7 bases not matched to a gene. This CDR3 has 17 amino acids. This chain's CDR3 is CASSLGGTSGSRAEQYF. As DNA, the CDR3 is TGTGCCAGCAGCTTAGGCGGGACTAGCGGGAGTAGGGCCGAGCAGTACTTC.

This clone was counted only a few times. This chain uses TRBV6-5 with TRBJ2-7, with D tentatively TRBD2 (7 bases). With 2 bases removed from V and 3 bases from J, the gap between germline ends came to 14 bases. Looked up from germline, CDR1 is MNHEY and CDR2 is SVGAGI. CDR3 length: 15 residues. This CDR3 reads CASSYGPGGVYEQYF. CDR3 in DNA: TGTGCCAGCAGTTACGGGCCGGGGGGCGTCTACGAGCAGTACTTC.

The chain uses TRBV5-1 and TRBJ2-2; the match to TRBD2 covers 8 bases. This CDR3 is built from 16 residues. CDR1 and CDR2 (germline): SGHRS, YFSETQ. Trimming removed 7 bases from V and 6 bases from J; junction bases left unmatched: 14. CDR3 sequence: CASGDRGGEFAGELFF. Here the CDR3 DNA reads TGCGCCAGCGGAGATCGGGGGGGCGAGTTCGCCGGGGAGCTGTTTTTT.

This clone turned up a few times. The rearrangement uses TRBV7-2 and TRBJ1-1; 9 bases are a match to TRBD1. J gave up 7 bases and V 5 bases, and 8 bases lay outside the gene matches. The germline V gene encodes CDR1 SGHTA and CDR2 FQGNSA. The CDR3 is 14 residues long. For the CDR3, the DNA is TGTGCCAGCAGCGCAACAGGGGGCCGGGATGAAGCTTTCTTT. It specifies CASSATGGRDEAFF.

The chain recombines TRBV6-4 with TRBJ2-7, with D tentatively TRBD1 (6 bases). CDR3 length: 12 residues. V lost 6 bases, J lost 3 bases, and 9 bases lay in between. Germline CDR1 is MRHNA and CDR2 is SNTAGT. CDR3 amino acids: CASREDSYEQYF. The CDR3, as DNA: TGTGCCAGCAGAGAGGACAGCTACGAGCAGTACTTC.